The entry that follows covers one TCR beta chain sequence. The target of this receptor is not known. At one boundary the junction diverges from the germline segment, which might be a read error. The record originates from a study of molecular identifiers for immune sequencing clone quantification (dated by TCRdb to the late 2010s). A note on the overall study: For a replicate experiment, the RNA from either approximately 20,000 or 100,000 naive CD8 T cells was divided into five aliquots, and four of those aliquots went on to sequencing. CD8 T cells were used in a methods study to benchmark molecular-identifier clustering-based TCR repertoire sequencing (MIDCIRS) and TCR RNA copy counting. Paper-wide results and their limitations: The naive libraries included spiked-in Jurkat TCR RNA (about 9 copies' worth), and this Jurkat TCR RNA is not part of the donor repertoire. Modeling estimated about 3.3 recovered TCR RNA copies per cell, compared with around 9.7 by digital PCR, which implies about 30% capture efficiency. In CMV-specific effector cells, clones with more than 20 RNA copies contained over 99% of molecules, whereas in naive cells such clones contained under 1% of molecules. Without barcode sub-clustering, chimeric consensus sequences inflated TCR diversity; chimeras reached as high as 47%. Identical TCR molecules sharing a barcode could cause highly expanded clone sizes to be underestimated. Spiked-in Jurkat TCR RNA equal to a single cell's worth was reported to be detectable even within 1,100,000 naive CD8 T cells.

Library preparation employed PCR. This sample was sequenced with an Illumina HiSeq 4000. Bulk TCR libraries were prepared as previously described, using TCR primers listed in Table S5. Purification of total RNA was performed with the Qiagen AllPrep DNA/RNA kit. Before analysis, reads from multiple sequencing runs of the same library were pooled. Concerning the study's data processing: Reads were retained only if the reads had an exact TCR constant sequence, and the retained reads were trimmed to 150 nt and grouped according to their 12-nt molecular barcodes. Within each barcode group, reads were sub-clustered at a 15% Levenshtein threshold, and quality-weighted consensus sequences were built per RNA molecule. Non-functional sequences were removed, as were lower-count sequences one edit away from another. Based on fitting two negative binomial distributions, any barcode sub-cluster with under 20% of the maximum read count was discarded. The public reads were reprocessed in TCRdb via fastp at Q25 and MiXCR, keeping in-frame beta chains. One record per CDR3 amino acid sequence lists the most common genes and DNA. For this entry, the V and J calls and clone size follow TCRdb and not the study's own pipeline. In all, the sample holds 9,500 to 15,000 distinct CDR3 sequences, and roughly 18% of those were seen once. Of the sample, 1.3% to 1.5% is held by the ten largest clones.

Libraries of naive CD8 T cells were built from anywhere between about 17,000 and 1,000,000 sorted cells, with 10%, 30% or 50% of the purified RNA used. Naive CD8 T cells were FACS-sorted as CD8+CD4-CCR7+CD45RA+ on a BD FACSAria II into RLT Plus buffer. To test detection sensitivity, Jurkat RNA equivalent to roughly nine TCR copies was spiked into samples of roughly 20,000-1,100,000 naive CD8 T cells. CD8 T cells were enriched with RosetteSep CD8+ T Cell Enrichment Cocktail and Ficoll-Paque, followed by ACK red cell lysis. CDR1 and CDR2, looked up from the germline V gene, are SGHAT and FQNNGV. The CDR3 contains 13 residues, cysteine and phenylalanine counted. The retained sequence is limited to the CDR3, 39 bases, with the frame set at the first base.

In this chain, TRBV11-2 is recombined with TRBJ1-1; the D gene assignment is ambiguous. This TCR came from a human donor in good health. Some libraries in this study had Jurkat cell RNA spiked in. The sequenced material came from naive CD8+ T cells from blood, with Jurkat cell RNA spiked in. The sample's cell subset or site label, in plain terms: FACS-sorted CD8+CD4-CCR7+CD45RA+ naive T cells. CDR3 loop: CASSLATNTGAFF. The nucleotide sequence reads as follows: TGTGCCAGCAGCTTAGCTACGAACACTGGAGCTTTCTTT.